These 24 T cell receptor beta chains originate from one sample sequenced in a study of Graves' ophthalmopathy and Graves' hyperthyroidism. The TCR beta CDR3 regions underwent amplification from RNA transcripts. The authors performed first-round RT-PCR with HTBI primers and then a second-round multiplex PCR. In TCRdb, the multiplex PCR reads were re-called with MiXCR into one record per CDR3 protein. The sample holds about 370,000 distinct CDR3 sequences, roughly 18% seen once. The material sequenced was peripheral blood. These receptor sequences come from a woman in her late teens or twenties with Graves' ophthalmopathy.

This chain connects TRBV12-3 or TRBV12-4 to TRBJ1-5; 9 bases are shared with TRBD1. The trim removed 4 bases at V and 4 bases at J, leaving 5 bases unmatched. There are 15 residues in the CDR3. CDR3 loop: CASSSDRGENQPQHF. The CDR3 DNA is TGTGCCAGCAGTTCAGACAGGGGGGAGAATCAGCCCCAGCATTTT.

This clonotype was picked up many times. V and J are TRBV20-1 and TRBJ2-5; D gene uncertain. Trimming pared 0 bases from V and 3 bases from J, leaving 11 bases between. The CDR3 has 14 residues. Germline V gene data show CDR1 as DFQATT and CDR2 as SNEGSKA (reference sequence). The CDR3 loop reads CSARDIPAEETQYF. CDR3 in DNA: TGCAGTGCTAGAGATATCCCCGCGGAAGAGACCCAGTACTTC.

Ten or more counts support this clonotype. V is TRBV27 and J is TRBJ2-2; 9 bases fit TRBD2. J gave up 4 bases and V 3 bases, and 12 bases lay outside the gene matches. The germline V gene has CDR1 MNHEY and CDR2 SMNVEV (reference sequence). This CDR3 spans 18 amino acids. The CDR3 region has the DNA TGTGCCAGCAGTTTTCAGACCCCCCTAGCGGGGTTCACCGGGGAGCTGTTTTTT. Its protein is CASSFQTPLAGFTGELFF.

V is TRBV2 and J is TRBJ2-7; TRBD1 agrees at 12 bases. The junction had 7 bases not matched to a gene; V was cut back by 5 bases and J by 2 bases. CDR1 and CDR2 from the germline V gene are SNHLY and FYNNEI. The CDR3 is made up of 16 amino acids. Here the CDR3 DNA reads TGTGCCAGCAGTCCGGGACAGGGGGCCCTTACCTACGAGCAGTACTTC. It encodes CASSPGQGALTYEQYF.

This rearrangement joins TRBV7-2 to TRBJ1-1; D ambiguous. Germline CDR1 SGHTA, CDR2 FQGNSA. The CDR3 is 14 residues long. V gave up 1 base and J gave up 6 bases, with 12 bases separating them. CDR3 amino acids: CASSLEVNIAEAFF. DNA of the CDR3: TGTGCCAGCAGCTTAGAGGTGAACATCGCTGAAGCTTTCTTT.

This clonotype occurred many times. CDR3 protein: CAWGDDNSPLHF. CDR3 DNA sequence: TGTGCCTGGGGTGATGATAATTCACCCCTCCACTTT. This chain links TRBV30 with TRBJ1-6; D not certain. The length of the CDR3 is 12 residues. Trimming left V 5 bases short and J 5 bases short, with 7 bases between. The germline gives CDR1 GTSNPN, CDR2 SVGIG (reference sequence).

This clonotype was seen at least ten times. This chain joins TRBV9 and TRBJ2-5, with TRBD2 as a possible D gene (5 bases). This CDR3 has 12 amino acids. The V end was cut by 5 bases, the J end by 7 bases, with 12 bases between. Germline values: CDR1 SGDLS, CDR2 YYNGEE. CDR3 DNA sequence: TGTGCCAGCAGTTTAGTGGCGGGGACCCAGTACTTC. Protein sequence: CASSLVAGTQYF.

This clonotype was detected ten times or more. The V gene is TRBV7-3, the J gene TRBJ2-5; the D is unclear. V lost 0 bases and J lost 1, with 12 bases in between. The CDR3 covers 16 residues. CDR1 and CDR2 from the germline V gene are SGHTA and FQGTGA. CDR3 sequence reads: CASSLTSRVSQETQYF. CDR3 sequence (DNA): TGTGCCAGCAGCTTAACGTCACGGGTTAGCCAAGAGACCCAGTACTTC.

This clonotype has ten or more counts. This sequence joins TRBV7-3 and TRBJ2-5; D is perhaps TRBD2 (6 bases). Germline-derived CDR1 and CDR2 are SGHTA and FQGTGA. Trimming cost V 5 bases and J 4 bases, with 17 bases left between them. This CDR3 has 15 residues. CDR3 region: CASSHTSLHRETQYF. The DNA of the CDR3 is TGTGCCAGCAGCCACACTAGCCTTCACCGAGAGACCCAGTACTTC.

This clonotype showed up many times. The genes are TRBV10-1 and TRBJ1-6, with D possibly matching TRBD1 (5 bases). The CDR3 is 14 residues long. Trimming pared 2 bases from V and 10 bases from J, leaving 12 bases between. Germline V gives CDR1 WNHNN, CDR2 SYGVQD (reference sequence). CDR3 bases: TGCGCCAGCAGTGAGGAACAGCGGGGGTCACCCCTCCACTTT. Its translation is CASSEEQRGSPLHF.

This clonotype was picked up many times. DNA for the CDR3: TGTGCCAGCACAACTAGGATCGGAGAGACCCAGTACTTC. Translated, it gives CASTTRIGETQYF. This rearrangement joins TRBV6-2 or TRBV6-3 to TRBJ2-5; D is perhaps TRBD2 (5 bases). The V end lost 7 bases, the J end lost 4 bases, and 13 bases lay between the germline ends. The CDR3 contains 13 residues. CDR1 and CDR2 (germline): MNHEY, SVGEGT.

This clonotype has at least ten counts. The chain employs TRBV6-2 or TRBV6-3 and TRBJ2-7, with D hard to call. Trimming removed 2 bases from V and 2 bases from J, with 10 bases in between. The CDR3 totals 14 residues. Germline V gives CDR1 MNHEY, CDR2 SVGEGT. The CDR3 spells CASSYPATTYEQYF. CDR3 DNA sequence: TGTGCCAGCAGTTACCCCGCCACCACCTACGAGCAGTACTTC.

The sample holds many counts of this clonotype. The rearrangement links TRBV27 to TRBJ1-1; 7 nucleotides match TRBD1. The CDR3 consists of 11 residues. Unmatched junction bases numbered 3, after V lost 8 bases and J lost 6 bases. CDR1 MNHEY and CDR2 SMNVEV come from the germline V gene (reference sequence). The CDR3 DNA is TGTGCCAGCGGTAGGGGGCCTGAAGCTTTCTTT. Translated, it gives CASGRGPEAFF.

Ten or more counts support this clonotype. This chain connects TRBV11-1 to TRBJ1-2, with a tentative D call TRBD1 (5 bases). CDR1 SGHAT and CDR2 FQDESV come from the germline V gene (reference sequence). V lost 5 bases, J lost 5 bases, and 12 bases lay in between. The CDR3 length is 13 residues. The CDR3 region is CASSPGRTYGYTF. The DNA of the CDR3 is TGTGCCAGCAGCCCGGGACGGACATATGGCTACACCTTC.

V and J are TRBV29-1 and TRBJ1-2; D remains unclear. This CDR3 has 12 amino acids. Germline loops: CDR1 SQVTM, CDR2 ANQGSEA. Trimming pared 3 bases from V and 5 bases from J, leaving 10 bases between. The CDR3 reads CSVDLHPYGYTF. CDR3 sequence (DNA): TGCAGCGTTGATTTGCACCCGTATGGCTACACCTTC.

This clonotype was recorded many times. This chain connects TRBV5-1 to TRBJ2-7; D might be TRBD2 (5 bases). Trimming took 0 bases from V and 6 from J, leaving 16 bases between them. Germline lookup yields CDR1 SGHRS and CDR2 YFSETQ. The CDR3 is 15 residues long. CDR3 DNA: TGCGCCAGCAGCTTGGTGGGGAGACCCACTGGCGAGCAGTACTTC. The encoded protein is CASSLVGRPTGEQYF.

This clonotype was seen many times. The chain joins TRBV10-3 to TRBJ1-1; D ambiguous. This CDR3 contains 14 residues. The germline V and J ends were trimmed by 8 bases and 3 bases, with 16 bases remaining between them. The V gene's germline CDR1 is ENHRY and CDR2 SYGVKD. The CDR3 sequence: CAIRVRERDTEAFF. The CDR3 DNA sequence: TGTGCCATCCGGGTTAGGGAACGGGACACTGAAGCTTTCTTT.

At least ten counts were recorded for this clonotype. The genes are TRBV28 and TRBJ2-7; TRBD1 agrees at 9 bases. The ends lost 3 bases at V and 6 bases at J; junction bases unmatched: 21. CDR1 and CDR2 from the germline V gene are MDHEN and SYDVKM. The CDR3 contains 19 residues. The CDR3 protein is CASSLESSAPGQGTLEQYF. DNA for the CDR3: TGTGCCAGCAGTTTGGAATCAAGCGCTCCGGGACAGGGCACGCTCGAGCAGTACTTC. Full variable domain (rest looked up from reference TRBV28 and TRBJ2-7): DVKVTQSSRYLVKRTGEKVFLECVQDMDHENMFWYRQDPGLGLRLIYFSYDVKMKEKGDIPEGYSVSREKKERFSLILESASTNQTSMYLCASSLESSAPGQGTLEQYFGPGTRLTVT.

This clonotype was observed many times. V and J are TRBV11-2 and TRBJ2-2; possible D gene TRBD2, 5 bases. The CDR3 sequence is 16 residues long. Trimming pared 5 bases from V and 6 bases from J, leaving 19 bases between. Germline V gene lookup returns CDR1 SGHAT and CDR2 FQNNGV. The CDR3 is CASSIGLVDRPGELFF. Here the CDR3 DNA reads TGTGCCAGCAGCATCGGACTTGTGGATCGGCCCGGGGAGCTGTTTTTT.

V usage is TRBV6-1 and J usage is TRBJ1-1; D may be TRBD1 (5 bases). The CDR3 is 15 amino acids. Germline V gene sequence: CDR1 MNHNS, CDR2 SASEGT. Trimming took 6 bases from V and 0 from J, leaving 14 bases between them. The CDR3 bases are TGTGCCAGCAGGCACGTGACAGTAATGAACACTGAAGCTTTCTTT. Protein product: CASRHVTVMNTEAFF.

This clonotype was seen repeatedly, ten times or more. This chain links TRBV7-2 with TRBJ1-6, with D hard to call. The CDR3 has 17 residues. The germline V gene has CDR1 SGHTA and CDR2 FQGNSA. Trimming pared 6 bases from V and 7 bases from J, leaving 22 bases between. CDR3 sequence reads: CASSFGVRQSSNSPLHF. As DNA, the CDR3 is TGTGCCAGCAGTTTTGGGGTGAGACAATCCTCGAATTCACCCCTCCACTTT.

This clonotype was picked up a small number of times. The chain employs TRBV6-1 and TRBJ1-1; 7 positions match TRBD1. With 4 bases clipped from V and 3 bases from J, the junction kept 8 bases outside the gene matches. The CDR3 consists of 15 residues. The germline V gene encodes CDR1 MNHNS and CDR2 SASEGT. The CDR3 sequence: CASSATGVADTEAFF. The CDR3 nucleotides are TGTGCCAGCAGTGCAACAGGGGTAGCGGACACTGAAGCTTTCTTT.

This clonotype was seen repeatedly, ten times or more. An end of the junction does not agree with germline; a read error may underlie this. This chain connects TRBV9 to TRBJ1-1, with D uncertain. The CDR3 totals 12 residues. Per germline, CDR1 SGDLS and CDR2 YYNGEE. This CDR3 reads CAGSVAGREAFF. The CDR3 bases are TGTGCCGGCAGCGTAGCTGGGAGGGAAGCTTTCTTT.

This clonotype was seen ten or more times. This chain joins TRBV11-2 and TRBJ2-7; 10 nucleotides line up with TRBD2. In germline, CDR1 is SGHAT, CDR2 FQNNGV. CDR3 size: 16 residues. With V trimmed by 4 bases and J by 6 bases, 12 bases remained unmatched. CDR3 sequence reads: CASSSTPSGRIAEQYF. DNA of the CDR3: TGTGCCAGCAGCTCCACTCCTAGCGGGAGAATCGCCGAGCAGTACTTC.